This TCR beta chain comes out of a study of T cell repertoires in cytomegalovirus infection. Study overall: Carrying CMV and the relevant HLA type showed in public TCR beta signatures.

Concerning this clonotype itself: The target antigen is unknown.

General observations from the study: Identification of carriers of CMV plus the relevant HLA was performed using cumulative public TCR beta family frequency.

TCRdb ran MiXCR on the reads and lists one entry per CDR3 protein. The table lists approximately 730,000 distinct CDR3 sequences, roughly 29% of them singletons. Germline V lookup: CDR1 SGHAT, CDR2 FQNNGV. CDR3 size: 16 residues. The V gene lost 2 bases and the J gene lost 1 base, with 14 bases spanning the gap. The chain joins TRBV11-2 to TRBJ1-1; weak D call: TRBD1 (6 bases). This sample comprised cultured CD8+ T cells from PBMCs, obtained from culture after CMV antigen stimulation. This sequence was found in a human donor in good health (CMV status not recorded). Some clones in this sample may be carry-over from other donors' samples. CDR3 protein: CASSLWGPRRNTEAFF. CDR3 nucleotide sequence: TGTGCCAGCAGCTTATGGGGGCCACGGCGGAACACTGAAGCTTTCTTT.